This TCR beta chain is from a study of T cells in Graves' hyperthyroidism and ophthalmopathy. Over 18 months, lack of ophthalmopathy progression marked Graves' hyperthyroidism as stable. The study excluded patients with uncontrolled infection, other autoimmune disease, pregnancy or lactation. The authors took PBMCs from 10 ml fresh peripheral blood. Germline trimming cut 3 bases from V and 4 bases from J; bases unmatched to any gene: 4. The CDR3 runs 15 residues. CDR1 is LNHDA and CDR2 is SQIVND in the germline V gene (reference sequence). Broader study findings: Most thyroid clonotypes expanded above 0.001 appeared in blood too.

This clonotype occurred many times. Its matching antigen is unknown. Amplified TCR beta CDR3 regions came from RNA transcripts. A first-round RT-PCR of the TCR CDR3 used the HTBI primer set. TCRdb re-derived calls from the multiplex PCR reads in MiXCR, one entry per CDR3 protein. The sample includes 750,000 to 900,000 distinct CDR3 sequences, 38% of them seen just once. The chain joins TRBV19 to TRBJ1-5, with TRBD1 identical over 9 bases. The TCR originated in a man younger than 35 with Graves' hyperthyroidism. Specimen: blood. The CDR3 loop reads CASSISGTGNQPQHF. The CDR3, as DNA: TGTGCCAGTAGTATCTCCGGGACAGGGAATCAGCCCCAGCATTTT.